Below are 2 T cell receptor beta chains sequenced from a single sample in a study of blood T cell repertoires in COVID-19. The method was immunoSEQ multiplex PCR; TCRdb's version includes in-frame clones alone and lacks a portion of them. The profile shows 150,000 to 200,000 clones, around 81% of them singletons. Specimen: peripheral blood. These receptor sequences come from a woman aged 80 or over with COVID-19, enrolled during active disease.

Here the CDR3 DNA reads TGTGCCAGCAGCCCCGGACAGAACACTGAAGCTTTCTTT. As protein: CASSPGQNTEAFF. The chain carries TRBV3-1 (or the pseudogene TRBV3-2) and TRBJ1-1; D perhaps matches TRBD1 (5 bases). Germline loops: CDR1 LGHDT, CDR2 YNNKEL (reference sequence). The CDR3 covers 13 residues. V was shortened by 4 bases and J by 1 base, with 7 bases between the two germline ends.

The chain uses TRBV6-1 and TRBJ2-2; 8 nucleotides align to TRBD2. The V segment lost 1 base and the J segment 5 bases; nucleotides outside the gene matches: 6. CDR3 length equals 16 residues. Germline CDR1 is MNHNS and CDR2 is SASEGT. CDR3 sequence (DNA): TGTGCCAGCAGTGAAGTCGGCGGGGGGAGGACCGGGGAGCTGTTTTTT. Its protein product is CASSEVGGGRTGELFF.